This TCR beta chain emerged from a study of blood T cell repertoires in COVID-19. CDR1 and CDR2 (germline): MNHEY, SVGEGT. There are 14 residues in the CDR3. V was shortened by 4 bases and J by 2 bases, with 11 bases between the two germline ends. Libraries were prepared by immunoSEQ multiplex PCR; TCRdb keeps only in-frame clonotypes and omits some of them. The sample holds 350,000 or so clones, approximately 89% seen once. The gene calls are TRBV6-2 or TRBV6-3 and TRBJ1-1, with D perhaps TRBD1 (6 bases). The sequenced sample consisted of peripheral blood. This receptor was identified in a woman aged 55 to 70 with COVID-19, enrolled during active disease. CDR3 bases: TGTGCCAGCAGTTCCGGACAGTTCAACACTGAAGCTTTCTTT. Protein: CASSSGQFNTEAFF.